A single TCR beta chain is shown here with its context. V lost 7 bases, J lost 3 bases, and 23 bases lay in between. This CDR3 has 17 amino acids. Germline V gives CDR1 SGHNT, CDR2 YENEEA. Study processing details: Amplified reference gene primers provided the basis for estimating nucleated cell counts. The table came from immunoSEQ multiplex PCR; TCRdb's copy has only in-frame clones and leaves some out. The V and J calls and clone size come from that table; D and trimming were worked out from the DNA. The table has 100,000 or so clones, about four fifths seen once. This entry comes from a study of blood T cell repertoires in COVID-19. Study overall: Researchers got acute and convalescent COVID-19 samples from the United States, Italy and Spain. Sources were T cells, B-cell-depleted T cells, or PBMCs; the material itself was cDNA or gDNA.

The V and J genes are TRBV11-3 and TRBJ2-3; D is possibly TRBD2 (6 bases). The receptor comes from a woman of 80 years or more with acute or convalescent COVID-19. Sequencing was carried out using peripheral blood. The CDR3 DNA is TGTGCCAGCACCCTCTCTGCGGGCCCTCGGGGGACAGATACGCAGTATTTT. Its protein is CASTLSAGPRGTDTQYF.